The rows below give T cell receptor beta chains drawn from one sample of a study of shared T cell receptors in the human thymus. The data were produced by immunoSEQ multiplex PCR, yet TCRdb's version contains in-frame clones alone and is incomplete. The data contain approximately 400,000 clones, approximately 95% of them singletons. Specimen: thymocytes. These receptor sequences come from a human donor. The CDR3 runs from the conserved cysteine through the conserved F or W. The D gene is left open where the match is weak. Clone size is given for some rows only: seen once, a few or many times, or a class if the clone is expanded.

-,TRBV28,TRBJ2-7,-,CASSLGGAVGSSYEQYF,TGTGCCAGCAGTTTAGGGGGGGCGGTGGGGTCCTCCTACGAGCAGTACTTC
-,TRBV21-1,TRBJ2-5,-,CASSLVGGPQETQYF,TGTGCCAGCAGCCTGGTAGGGGGTCCACAAGAGACCCAGTACTTC
TRBD2,TRBV7-9,TRBJ2-5,-,CASSPSPAGTSGSEETQYF,TGTGCCAGCAGCCCCTCCCCCGCCGGGACTAGCGGGAGTGAAGAGACCCAGTACTTC
-,TRBV27,TRBJ1-5,-,CASSLSTAPGQPQHF,TGTGCCAGCAGTTTATCGACAGCCCCAGGTCAGCCCCAGCATTTT
TRBD1,TRBV11-2,TRBJ1-2,once,CASSRIIQGDYGYTF,TGTGCCAGCAGCCGGATTATACAGGGGGACTATGGCTACACCTTC
-,TRBV4-3,TRBJ1-4,once,CASSQSRGDEKLFF,TGCGCCAGCAGCCAATCCAGGGGAGACGAAAAACTGTTTTTT
TRBD2,TRBV27,TRBJ2-1,-,CASSPNSGRSYNEQFF,TGTGCCAGCAGTCCCAATAGCGGGAGGTCCTACAATGAGCAGTTCTTC
TRBD1,TRBV27,TRBJ2-3,-,CASSLRAGGADTQYF,TGTGCCAGCAGTTTAAGGGCAGGGGGCGCAGATACGCAGTATTTT
-,TRBV6-5,TRBJ2-2,-,CASSVRAGELFF,TGTGCCAGCAGCGTCCGTGCCGGGGAGCTGTTTTTT
TRBD2,TRBV11-2,TRBJ2-3,once,CASSSLAVSTDTQYF,TGTGCCAGCAGCTCCCTAGCGGTTAGCACAGATACGCAGTATTTT
-,TRBV2,TRBJ2-1,-,CASPIPSSGHLYNEQFF,TGTGCCAGCCCAATTCCGTCCTCGGGACACCTCTACAATGAGCAGTTCTTC
-,TRBV28,TRBJ2-7,-,CASSLSNPGQASYEQYF,TGTGCCAGCAGTTTGTCGAATCCGGGACAAGCCTCCTACGAGCAGTACTTC
-,TRBV7-2,TRBJ1-4,-,CASSQTETNEKLFF,TGTGCCAGCAGCCAGACCGAGACTAATGAAAAACTGTTTTTT
TRBD1,TRBV27,TRBJ1-4,-,CASSLDRGTTNEKLFF,TGTGCCAGCAGTTTGGACAGGGGCACAACTAATGAAAAACTGTTTTTT
-,TRBV7-9,TRBJ2-1,-,CASSLDPREVGEQFF,TGTGCCAGCAGCTTAGATCCTAGGGAGGTCGGTGAGCAGTTCTTC
-,TRBV15,TRBJ1-5,-,CATSLGENQPQHF,TGTGCCACCAGCTTGGGGGAGAATCAGCCCCAGCATTTT
-,TRBV11-3,TRBJ2-7,-,CASSLMSGPSYEQYF,TGTGCCAGCAGCTTAATGTCGGGACCCTCCTACGAGCAGTACTTC
-,TRBV2,TRBJ2-7,-,CASSWRDSYEQYF,TGTGCCAGCAGTTGGCGGGACTCCTACGAGCAGTACTTC
-,TRBV28,TRBJ2-4,once,CASSLLRPRNIQYF,TGTGCCAGCAGTTTATTGCGCCCGAGGAACATTCAGTACTTC
TRBD1,TRBV7-2,TRBJ1-1,-,CASYPSGTASTEAFF,TGTGCCAGTTATCCTTCCGGGACAGCCTCCACTGAAGCTTTCTTT
TRBD1,TRBV28,TRBJ2-1,-,CASRRTGHSYNEQFF,TGTGCCAGCAGGCGGACAGGGCACTCCTACAATGAGCAGTTCTTC
-,TRBV10-1,TRBJ1-5,-,CASRGTGGDLHSNQPQHF,TGCGCCAGCAGAGGTACGGGAGGGGACCTACATAGCAATCAGCCCCAGCATTTT
TRBD2,TRBV7-9,TRBJ2-1,-,CASSLGLAVYNEQFF,TGTGCCAGCAGCTTGGGGCTAGCGGTCTACAATGAGCAGTTCTTC
-,TRBV28,TRBJ2-1,-,CASSLFPERINEQFF,TGTGCCAGCAGTTTATTCCCCGAGCGAATCAATGAGCAGTTCTTC